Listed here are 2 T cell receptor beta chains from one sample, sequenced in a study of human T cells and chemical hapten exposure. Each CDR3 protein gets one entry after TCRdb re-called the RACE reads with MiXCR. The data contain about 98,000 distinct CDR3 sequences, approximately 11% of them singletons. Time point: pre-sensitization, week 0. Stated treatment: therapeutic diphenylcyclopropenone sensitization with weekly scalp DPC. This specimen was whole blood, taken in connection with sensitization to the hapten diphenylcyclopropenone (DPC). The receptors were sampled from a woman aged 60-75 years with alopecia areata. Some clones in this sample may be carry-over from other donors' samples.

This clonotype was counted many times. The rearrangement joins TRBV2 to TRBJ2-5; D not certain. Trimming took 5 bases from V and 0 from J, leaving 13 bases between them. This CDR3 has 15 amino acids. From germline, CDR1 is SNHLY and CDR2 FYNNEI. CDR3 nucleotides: TGTGCCAGCAGTAAGCGCACATTAAACCAAGAGACCCAGTACTTC. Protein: CASSKRTLNQETQYF.

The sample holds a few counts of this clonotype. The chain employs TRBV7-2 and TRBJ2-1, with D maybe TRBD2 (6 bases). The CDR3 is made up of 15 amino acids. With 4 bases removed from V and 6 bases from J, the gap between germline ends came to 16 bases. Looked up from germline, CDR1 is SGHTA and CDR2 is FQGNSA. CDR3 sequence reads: CASSSGGVAANEQFF. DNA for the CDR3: TGTGCCAGCAGCTCAGGCGGGGTAGCGGCCAATGAGCAGTTCTTC.